This passage covers 19 T cell receptor beta chains from one sample sequenced in a study of cytomegalovirus exposure and HLA in healthy donors. PCR involved 60 Vbeta and 13 Jbeta primers. TCRdb keeps only in-frame clones here, not all; method: immunoSEQ multiplex PCR. Of over 130,000 clones in the sample, more than 75% were seen once. Input material: PBMCs. The receptors stem from a man in his forties in good health and CMV-seronegative.

The rearrangement links TRBV27 to TRBJ2-7; 8 bases align to TRBD1. In germline, CDR1 is MNHEY, CDR2 SMNVEV (reference sequence). J lost 6 bases, V lost 5 bases, and 15 bases had no gene match. This CDR3 has 16 amino acids. The CDR3 loop reads CASSPQGAHGVAEQYF. The CDR3 DNA reads as TGTGCCAGCAGTCCGCAGGGGGCGCATGGTGTAGCCGAGCAGTACTTC.

This clone was recorded once. The V gene is TRBV7-2, the J gene TRBJ2-1; possible D gene TRBD2, 6 bases. Trimming pared 4 bases from V and 1 base from J, leaving 14 bases between. The CDR3 spans 16 residues. CDR1 SGHTA and CDR2 FQGNSA come from the germline V gene. CDR3 bases: TGTGCCAGCAGCTCGGTTCTGGGGGGTTCCTACAATGAGCAGTTCTTC. It codes for CASSSVLGGSYNEQFF.

This clone has just one count. V usage is TRBV2 and J usage is TRBJ2-3; 10 bases agree with TRBD2. Germline V gene data show CDR1 as SNHLY and CDR2 as FYNNEI. With 6 bases clipped from V and 5 bases from J, the junction kept 8 bases outside the gene matches. This CDR3 contains 15 residues. The CDR3 nucleotides are TGTGCCAGCAGGGGAGCGGGAGGGCCAGTAGATACGCAGTATTTT. Encoded protein: CASRGAGGPVDTQYF.

The count of this clone is one. This chain joins TRBV9 and TRBJ1-1; D gene ambiguous. CDR1 is SGDLS and CDR2 is YYNGEE in the germline V gene. The CDR3 runs 16 residues. Deletions cut 3 bases from V and 4 bases from J, with 19 bases between. The CDR3 loop reads CASSASGGMVATEAFF. The CDR3 nucleotides are TGTGCCAGCAGCGCAAGCGGAGGGATGGTGGCCACTGAAGCTTTCTTT.

The rearrangement links TRBV6-5 to TRBJ2-5; D perhaps matches TRBD2 (7 bases). CDR3 length: 16 residues. Germline V gene sequence: CDR1 MNHEY, CDR2 SVGAGI. Trimming cost V 0 bases and J 5 bases, with 16 bases left between them. The DNA for the CDR3 is TGTGCCAGCAGTTACTCGCGGGGGCCCTCGAAGGAGACCCAGTACTTC. Protein: CASSYSRGPSKETQYF.

V usage is TRBV29-1 and J usage is TRBJ1-1, with D possibly being TRBD1 (6 bases). The CDR3 is made up of 14 amino acids. The V and J ends lost 6 bases and 4 bases respectively, with 18 bases between them. Germline values: CDR1 SQVTM, CDR2 ANQGSEA. The CDR3 DNA reads as TGCAGCGTCCTTAGGGGGGGGTTGGGCACTGAAGCTTTCTTT. It yields the protein CSVLRGGLGTEAFF.

This clone was counted only a few times. The V and J genes are TRBV2 and TRBJ2-5; TRBD2 is a possible D gene (5 bases). The better agreement between TRBJ2-7 and the DNA end casts doubt on the J call. CDR3 length: 14 amino acids. Germline CDR1 is SNHLY and CDR2 is FYNNEI. The chain's CDR3 is CASSEEILGSEQYF. The CDR3, as DNA: TGTGCCAGCAGTGAAGAAATCCTGGGGAGCGAGCAGTACTTC.

The chain carries TRBV27 and TRBJ2-5; 12 bases are shared with TRBD2. The DNA end is more similar to TRBJ2-7, so the J call may be wrong. Germline V gene lookup returns CDR1 MNHEY and CDR2 SMNVEV (reference sequence). CDR3 length: 16 residues. CDR3 loop: CASSFTRLAGDYEQYF. The CDR3 DNA sequence: TGTGCCAGCAGTTTCACAAGACTAGCGGGAGACTACGAGCAGTACTTC.

The chain uses TRBV9 and TRBJ1-3; D is ambiguous. The germline CDR1 and CDR2 sequences are SGDLS and YYNGEE. Trimming took off 4 bases at V and 0 bases at J, with 5 bases between the two ends. The CDR3 covers 13 residues. The CDR3 sequence: CASSSGSGNTIYF. The CDR3, as DNA: TGTGCCAGCAGCTCGGGCTCTGGAAACACCATATATTTT.

This clone has a single count. V gene TRBV14 combines with J gene TRBJ1-2, with a weak D call TRBD1 (6 bases). CDR1 SGHDN and CDR2 FVKESK come from the germline V gene. The V and J ends lost 0 bases and 5 bases respectively, with 16 bases between them. The CDR3 spans 16 residues. The CDR3 region has the DNA TGTGCCAGCAGCCAAGAGACCCAAGGGGGTGGATATGGCTACACCTTC. Translated: CASSQETQGGGYGYTF.

This sequence joins TRBV15 and TRBJ2-7; TRBD2 matches 12 bases. V gave up 3 bases and J gave up 6 bases; unmatched junction bases: 0. The CDR3 totals 13 residues. Per the germline V gene, CDR1 is LNHNV and CDR2 is YYDKDF (reference sequence). DNA of the CDR3: TGTGCCACCAGCAGGACTAGCGGGGGCGAGCAGTACTTC. This gives the protein CATSRTSGGEQYF.

The rearrangement joins TRBV25-1 to TRBJ2-7; no clear D gene. Trimming left V 3 bases short and J 5 bases short, with 11 bases between. This CDR3 is built from 13 residues. Germline V gene data show CDR1 as MGHDK and CDR2 as SYGVNS. The CDR3 nucleotides read TGTGCCAGCAGTGAGTTCGGAAGCGACGAGCAGTACTTC. Its translation is CASSEFGSDEQYF.

The chain combines TRBV4-3 with TRBJ2-1; possibly TRBD2 for D (5 bases). In germline, CDR1 is LGHNA, CDR2 YSLEER. The CDR3 is 16 amino acids. Trimming stripped 1 base from V and 0 bases from J, with 10 bases between. CDR3 nucleotide sequence: TGCGCCAGCAGCCAAGGGACTCCCAGCTCCTACAATGAGCAGTTCTTC. Translation gives CASSQGTPSSYNEQFF.

CDR3 sequence (DNA): TGTGCCAGCACCCCCGGTTACGGCTCTGGAAACACCATATATTTT. Protein product: CASTPGYGSGNTIYF. The rearrangement joins TRBV7-9 to TRBJ1-3; D remains unclear. The germline V and J ends were trimmed by 7 bases and 0 bases, with 13 bases remaining between them. The CDR3 loop spans 15 amino acids. CDR1 and CDR2 (germline): SEHNR, FQNEAQ (reference sequence).

This clone was recorded a few times. The gene calls are TRBV5-1 and TRBJ1-1, with a possible D match to TRBD1 (6 bases). The CDR3 totals 15 residues. The germline V gene has CDR1 SGHRS and CDR2 YFSETQ. V gave up 6 bases and J gave up 3 bases, with 18 bases separating them. For the CDR3, the DNA is TGCGCCAGCACCTTAAGCCCAGGGGCGGACACTGAAGCTTTCTTT. Its protein product is CASTLSPGADTEAFF.

The V gene is TRBV18, the J gene TRBJ2-7; D possibly corresponds to TRBD2 (6 bases). The CDR3 is made up of 14 amino acids. The ends were cut back, 6 bases at V and 2 bases at J, with 14 bases in the middle. CDR1 and CDR2 from the germline V gene are KGHSH and LQKENI. CDR3 amino acids: CASSRDSSPYEQYF. The CDR3 DNA reads TGTGCCAGCTCCAGGGACTCCTCCCCCTACGAGCAGTACTTC.

V gene TRBV7-9 combines with J gene TRBJ1-4; 7 bases map to TRBD1. Germline V gene data show CDR1 as SEHNR and CDR2 as FQNEAQ (reference sequence). The CDR3 sequence is 16 residues long. The V gene end was trimmed by 1 base and the J gene end by 5 bases; junction bases not matched to a gene: 7. The CDR3 here is CASSLGGVQGNEKLFF. For the CDR3, the DNA is TGTGCCAGCAGCTTAGGGGGTGTACAGGGGAATGAAAAACTGTTTTTT.

The rearrangement links TRBV19 to TRBJ2-7; D is possibly TRBD1 (6 bases). The CDR3 loop spans 15 amino acids. Germline CDR1 LNHDA, CDR2 SQIVND (reference sequence). V lost 3 bases to trimming and J lost 2 bases, with 14 bases between them. Here the CDR3 reads CASSIRSGTTYEQYF. The CDR3 nucleotides read TGTGCCAGTAGTATCAGGTCAGGGACAACCTACGAGCAGTACTTC.

The rearrangement joins TRBV9 to TRBJ2-1; no firm D call. The length of the CDR3 is 12 residues. Trimming removed 0 bases from V and 6 bases from J, with 4 bases in between. In germline, CDR1 is SGDLS, CDR2 YYNGEE. The CDR3 region is CASSVAGNEQFF. The DNA for the CDR3 is TGTGCCAGCAGCGTAGCGGGCAATGAGCAGTTCTTC.